This entry lists 31 T cell receptor beta chains sequenced from one sample in a study of T cell repertoires in cytomegalovirus infection. TCRdb fed the reads into MiXCR, producing one record per CDR3 protein. The sample lists nearly 650,000 distinct CDR3 sequences; roughly 26% were seen once. Sequenced: CD8+ T cells from PBMCs. The source is a human donor in good health (CMV status not recorded). Some clones in this sample may be carry-over from other donors' samples.

This clonotype appeared many times. This chain uses TRBV7-9 with TRBJ2-7, with D perhaps TRBD1 (7 bases). This CDR3 has 15 residues. V lost 3 bases and J lost 7, with 19 bases in between. Germline V gene data show CDR1 as SEHNR and CDR2 as FQNEAQ (reference sequence). The CDR3 reads CASSLAGQLLGEQYF. The DNA of the CDR3 is TGTGCCAGCAGCTTGGCGGGACAGTTATTAGGGGAGCAGTACTTC.

This clonotype was detected ten times or more. V usage is TRBV7-9 and J usage is TRBJ2-7; TRBD1 matches at 7 bases. The V segment lost 5 bases and the J segment 3 bases; nucleotides outside the gene matches: 4. CDR1 is SEHNR and CDR2 is FQNEAQ in the germline V gene (reference sequence). The CDR3 length is 13 residues. CDR3 nucleotides: TGTGCCAGCAGCGAGGACAGGCGCTACGAGCAGTACGTC. Translation: CASSEDRRYEQYV.

This clonotype was observed many times. V is TRBV10-3 and J is TRBJ2-1; D remains ambiguous. V was trimmed by 6 bases and J by 5 bases, leaving 11 bases between them. This CDR3 region has 13 residues. CDR1 is ENHRY and CDR2 is SYGVKD in the germline V gene. CDR3 in amino acids: CAIRLTDDNEQFF. The CDR3 region has the DNA TGTGCCATCAGGTTGACGGATGACAATGAGCAGTTCTTC.

This clonotype was found a few times. The V gene is TRBV29-1, the J gene TRBJ1-2; D perhaps matches TRBD1 (6 bases). CDR3 length equals 13 residues. CDR1 SQVTM and CDR2 ANQGSEA come from the germline V gene. Trimming pared 7 bases from V and 1 base from J, leaving 13 bases between. CDR3 protein: CSAERDNNYGYTF. Here the CDR3 DNA reads TGCAGCGCCGAGAGGGACAATAACTATGGCTACACCTTC.

At least ten counts were recorded for this clonotype. The CDR3 loop is CASMGGGNTGELFF. CDR3 nucleotide sequence: TGTGCCAGCATGGGCGGGGGGAACACCGGGGAGCTGTTTTTT. The chain has TRBV7-3 and TRBJ2-2; 7 bases agree with TRBD2. The CDR3 is 14 amino acids. The germline CDR1 and CDR2 sequences are SGHTA and FQGTGA. V trimming: 7 bases; J trimming: 1 base; junction bases outside the gene matches: 3.

For the CDR3, the DNA is TGTGCCAGCAGTAGGGACAGGGGTCGAACCACCGGGGAGCTGTTTTTT. Translation: CASSRDRGRTTGELFF. V gene TRBV28 combines with J gene TRBJ2-2; 10 bases are a match to TRBD1. The CDR3 is 16 residues long. CDR1 is MDHEN, CDR2 SYDVKM, per germline. Trimming removed 5 bases from V and 4 bases from J; junction bases left unmatched: 7.

The rearrangement links TRBV20-1 to TRBJ1-2; D gene ambiguous. The CDR3 extends over 16 amino acids. V gave up 0 bases and J gave up 6 bases, with 20 bases separating them. CDR1 and CDR2 (germline): DFQATT, SNEGSKA (reference sequence). The CDR3 region has the DNA TGCAGTGCTAGAGATCGGGCGAAGGACTATTATGATGGCTACACCTTC. Its protein product is CSARDRAKDYYDGYTF.

This clonotype has just a few counts. The chain uses TRBV6-2 or TRBV6-3 and TRBJ2-7, with D possibly matching TRBD1 (6 bases). V was trimmed by 4 bases and J by 3 bases, leaving 13 bases between them. Per germline, CDR1 MNHEY and CDR2 SVGEGT. CDR3 size: 14 residues. CDR3 coding DNA: TGTGCCAGCAGTTGGGGGCCGGGCAACTACGAGCAGTACGTC. This codes for CASSWGPGNYEQYV.

This clonotype was found a few times. The chain is built from TRBV25-1 and TRBJ2-7; D gene ambiguous. CDR1 MGHDK and CDR2 SYGVNS come from the germline V gene. Deletions cut 3 bases from V and 7 bases from J, with 19 bases between. This CDR3 region has 15 residues. As DNA, the CDR3 is TGTGCCAGCAGTGAGGACGGTGAGATCCCGCTAGAGCAGTACTTC. Amino acids: CASSEDGEIPLEQYF.

This clonotype was detected only a few times. The rearrangement joins TRBV29-1 to TRBJ2-7; 7 positions match TRBD2. The CDR3 sequence is 13 residues long. V dropped 0 bases and J dropped 4; count of bases not matched to a gene: 3. The germline V gene encodes CDR1 SQVTM and CDR2 ANQGSEA. As DNA, the CDR3 is TGCAGCGTTGAAGAGGGAGGGGTATACGAGCAGTACTTC. Residues: CSVEEGGVYEQYF.

There are many counts of this clonotype. V and J are TRBV11-3 and TRBJ2-1; perhaps TRBD2 as D (6 bases). The CDR3 has 14 residues. The germline CDR1 and CDR2 sequences are SGHNT and YENEEA. Deletions cut 5 bases from V and 5 bases from J, with 13 bases between. The CDR3 DNA sequence: TGTGCCAGCAGCGTCGCGGGACGCGACAATGAGCAGTTCTTC. It encodes CASSVAGRDNEQFF.

Ten or more counts support this clonotype. CDR3 DNA: TGTGCCAGCCGGCCTCACAACCGCCCAGGGGCAGGGGATGAGCAGTTCTTC. This translates into CASRPHNRPGAGDEQFF. The V and J genes are TRBV5-6 and TRBJ2-1; weak D call: TRBD1 (6 bases). The CDR3 has 17 amino acids. Trimming pared 7 bases from V and 8 bases from J, leaving 28 bases between. From germline, CDR1 is SGHDT and CDR2 YYEEEE.

The V gene is TRBV10-3, the J gene TRBJ2-3, with D unclear. This CDR3 contains 16 residues. The V gene's germline CDR1 is ENHRY and CDR2 SYGVKD. Trimming took 1 base from V and 0 from J, leaving 11 bases between them. CDR3 nucleotides: TGTGCCATCAGTGAGTATCCGGCGGAAAGCACAGATACGCAGTATTTT. It is translated as CAISEYPAESTDTQYF.

The chain recombines TRBV20-1 with TRBJ2-3; D uncertain. V gave up 3 bases and J gave up 4 bases, with 11 bases separating them. The CDR3 has 13 amino acids. Germline V lookup: CDR1 DFQATT, CDR2 SNEGSKA (reference sequence). The CDR3 nucleotides are TGCAGTGCTAGTATCCAGTCTCCAGATACGCAGTATTTT. Translation: CSASIQSPDTQYF.

In the case of this clonotype: This may be a read error, as it is one base from a much larger clone. The chain combines TRBV7-8 with TRBJ2-3, with TRBD2 as a possible D gene (5 bases). The CDR3 contains 14 residues. Germline V gives CDR1 SGHVS, CDR2 FQNEAQ. The CDR3 protein is CVSSLGVSTDTQYF. The CDR3 nucleotides are TGTGTCAGCAGTCTCGGGGTTAGCACAGATACGCAGTATTTT.

This clonotype was seen many times. This sequence joins TRBV6-1 and TRBJ2-3, with 7 bases identical to TRBD2. After removal of 8 bases from V and 2 bases from J, the junction contained 13 bases not matched to a gene. This CDR3 comprises 16 residues. Germline V lookup: CDR1 MNHNS, CDR2 SASEGT. The CDR3 sequence: CASCRDPKRDTDTQYF. DNA of the CDR3: TGTGCCAGCTGCCGGGACCCGAAGCGGGACACAGATACGCAGTATTTT.

The table lists this clonotype with a few counts. The chain recombines TRBV10-3 with TRBJ1-1, with 11 bases identical to TRBD1. CDR3 length: 18 amino acids. The ends lost 7 bases at V and 3 bases at J; junction bases unmatched: 16. Germline V gene lookup returns CDR1 ENHRY and CDR2 SYGVKD. The CDR3 here is CAITRTGGEGTLDTEAFF. The CDR3 nucleotides are TGTGCCATCACCCGGACAGGGGGCGAAGGGACCTTGGACACTGAAGCTTTCTTT.

V is TRBV7-8 and J is TRBJ2-1; D is tentatively TRBD1 or TRBD2 (5 bases each). The CDR3 contains 16 residues. In germline, CDR1 is SGHVS, CDR2 FQNEAQ. Trimming stripped 8 bases from V and 3 bases from J, with 20 bases between. The CDR3 bases are TGTGCCAGCCGGGACCCGGTCGGTTCTCACTACAATGAGCAGTTCTTC. Translated: CASRDPVGSHYNEQFF. Full variable domain (rest looked up from reference TRBV7-8 and TRBJ2-1): GAGVSQSPRYKVAKRGQDVALRCDPISGHVSLFWYQQALGQGPEFLTYFQNEAQLDKSGLPSDRFFAERPEGSVSTLKIQRTQQEDSAVYLCASRDPVGSHYNEQFFGPGTRLTVL.

The chain joins TRBV4-3 to TRBJ1-2, with D unclear. Trimming shortened V by 0 bases and J by 0 bases, and 11 bases separated the two germline ends. The germline V gene has CDR1 LGHNA and CDR2 YSLEER. The CDR3 runs 16 residues. CDR3 loop: CASSQDEPPANYGYTF. The CDR3 DNA follows: TGCGCCAGCAGCCAAGATGAACCGCCTGCTAACTATGGCTACACCTTC.

Of note for this clonotype: A read error may explain this, as a much larger clone is one base away. J is TRBJ1-2 and V is TRBV7-9; no reliable D call. The CDR3 is made up of 14 amino acids. Germline CDR1 and CDR2: SEHNR and FQNEAQ (reference sequence). CDR3 DNA: TGTGTCAGCAACCCATCAGCGATCTCTGAGGGCTACACCTTC. Translating gives CVSNPSAISEGYTF.

This chain joins TRBV6-1 and TRBJ2-7; no definite D call. V was cut by 6 bases and J by 3 bases, with 9 bases left in between. This CDR3 comprises 12 residues. The germline V gene encodes CDR1 MNHNS and CDR2 SASEGT. CDR3: CASSPASYEQYF. The CDR3 nucleotides read TGTGCCAGCAGCCCGGCGAGCTACGAGCAGTACTTC.

There are a few counts of this clonotype. The chain uses TRBV4-1 and TRBJ2-7; D is unclear. The CDR3 length is 14 residues. The V end was cut by 1 base, the J end by 1 base, with 8 bases between. Germline V gene sequence: CDR1 MGHRA, CDR2 YSYEKL. In nucleotides, the CDR3 is TGCGCCAGCAGCCAAGCAGCAGCGTCCTACGAGCAGTACTTC. Residues: CASSQAAASYEQYF.

This clonotype was seen at least ten times. The chain has TRBV7-9 and TRBJ2-1; D might be TRBD1 or TRBD2, each matching 5 bases. This CDR3 has 14 residues. Trimming pared 3 bases from V and 2 bases from J, leaving 8 bases between. Germline V lookup: CDR1 SEHNR, CDR2 FQNEAQ (reference sequence). This chain's CDR3 is CASSFPGPYNEQFF. CDR3 sequence (DNA): TGTGCCAGCAGCTTTCCGGGACCCTACAATGAGCAGTTCTTC.

This chain connects TRBV2 to TRBJ2-1, with 9 bases lining up with TRBD2. CDR1 is SNHLY and CDR2 is FYNNEI in the germline V gene. There are 17 residues in the CDR3. V was pared by 1 base and J by 2 bases, with 6 bases of the junction left unmatched. The CDR3 DNA sequence: TGTGCCAGCAGTGAAGAGATAGCGGGGGTTCCCTACAATGAGCAGTTCTTC. This encodes CASSEEIAGVPYNEQFF.

This clonotype turned up a few times. This chain joins TRBV7-8 and TRBJ2-7; D gene unclear. Germline V gene sequence: CDR1 SGHVS, CDR2 FQNEAQ. The CDR3 is made up of 12 amino acids. Trimming shortened V by 2 bases and J by 5 bases, and 7 bases separated the two germline ends. This CDR3 reads CASSLLLHEQYF. DNA of the CDR3: TGTGCCAGCAGCTTACTTCTCCACGAGCAGTACTTC.

In this sample, this clonotype turned up many times. The chain's CDR3 is CASSNPGDSYEQYF. In DNA form, the CDR3 reads TGTGCCAGCAGTAATCCAGGGGACTCCTACGAGCAGTACTTC. The V and J genes are TRBV2 and TRBJ2-7, with a tentative D call TRBD1 (6 bases). Germline lookup yields CDR1 SNHLY and CDR2 FYNNEI. Deletions cut 5 bases from V and 0 bases from J, with 11 bases between. There are 14 residues in the CDR3.

This clonotype was seen more than once but under ten times. The rearrangement links TRBV28 to TRBJ2-7, with TRBD1 matching over 9 bases. CDR3 length equals 16 residues. Germline CDR1 is MDHEN and CDR2 is SYDVKM. V shed 3 bases and J 0 bases; nucleotides not matched to a gene: 6. CDR3 region: CASSFSGQGTSYEQYV. The CDR3 DNA reads TGTGCCAGCAGTTTCAGTGGACAGGGGACCTCCTACGAGCAGTACGTC.

Details on this clonotype: This may be a read error: a much more frequent sequence differs by one nucleotide. V is TRBV12-3 or TRBV12-4 and J is TRBJ2-3, with D maybe TRBD2 (5 bases). V dropped 6 bases and J dropped 6 bases, with 13 bases sitting between them. The length of the CDR3 is 13 residues. CDR3 nucleotides: TGTGCCAGCAGGGCCCGGACTGTCGATACGCAGTATTTT. Translation gives CASRARTVDTQYF.

This clonotype was counted many times. The chain recombines TRBV11-3 with TRBJ2-2; D is uncertain. CDR3 size: 13 residues. Germline V gene lookup returns CDR1 SGHNT and CDR2 YENEEA. Trimming removed 4 bases from V and 1 base from J, with 4 bases in between. In nucleotides, the CDR3 is TGTGCCAGCAGCTGGGAGAACACCGGGGAGCTGTTTTTT. Residues: CASSWENTGELFF.

The chain couples TRBV27 to TRBJ2-7, with 7 bases that match TRBD1. The V gene's germline CDR1 is MNHEY and CDR2 SMNVEV (reference sequence). After removal of 6 bases from V and 5 bases from J, the junction contained 4 bases not matched to a gene. The CDR3 has 12 amino acids. CDR3 nucleotides: TGTGCCAGCAGCGAGACAGGGAACGAGCAGTACTTC. Encoded protein: CASSETGNEQYF.

This chain connects TRBV14 to TRBJ1-2; weak D call: TRBD1 (5 bases). Germline lookup yields CDR1 SGHDN and CDR2 FVKESK. The CDR3 spans 15 residues. Trimming cost V 0 bases and J 2 bases, with 10 bases left between them. The CDR3 is CASSQDWGLNYGYTF. The CDR3 DNA sequence: TGTGCCAGCAGCCAAGATTGGGGCCTCAACTATGGCTACACCTTC.